Sequencing of this TCR beta chain was carried out in a study of tumor-infiltrating lymphocytes in primary liver carcinoma. This CDR3 is built from 13 residues. CDR1 and CDR2 (germline): ENHRY, SYGVKD. Priming with a constant-region primer yielded TCR beta cDNA from around 0.45 ug total RNA. Libraries for TCR beta were built through three nested multiplex PCR rounds, which together made up a slightly modified ARM-PCR procedure. Two initial PCR rounds of around 10 cycles each paired TRBV1-TRBV30 forward primers with a C-beta reverse primer. TCRdb independently ran MiXCR on the multiplex PCR reads; one entry per CDR3 protein. The sample consists of fewer than 400,000 distinct CDR3 sequences, around three fifths of them appearing once. Study-wide results and caveats: The study found a significantly higher top-250-clone fraction in tumors than in blood (p = 0.039). No comparison of CD4+ and CD8+ repertoires was made, since the samples were bulk unsorted.

The authors took blood RNA from unsorted whole blood and also extracted germline DNA. What was collected before surgery was around 4 milliliters of peripheral blood. Remarks on this clonotype: The antigen is unknown. An end of the junction does not agree with germline; a read error may underlie this.

The sequenced sample was peripheral blood. The V gene is TRBV10-3, the J gene TRBJ1-2; D gene unclear. The sequence derives from a man aged 40-49 years with primary liver carcinoma and hepatitis B virus infection. CDR3 DNA: TGTGCCATCATGAGGGAGAGAAACTATGGCGACATCTTC. Its protein product is CAIMRERNYGDIF.